This record looks at one T cell receptor beta chain sequence and its context. CDR3 length: 14 amino acids. Germline loops: CDR1 LNHDA, CDR2 SQIVND (reference sequence). Trimming took off 7 bases at V and 4 bases at J, with 16 bases between the two ends. TCRdb re-analysed the RT-PCR reads in MiXCR, keeping a single row per CDR3 protein. The sample lists fewer than 800,000 distinct CDR3 sequences; 14% were seen once. This TCR came from a female donor in good health, serving as a healthy control. The rearrangement links TRBV19 to TRBJ1-2; D unclear. Sequenced sample: memory CD4+ T cells from blood. The chain's CDR3 is CASTIATETYGYTF. In nucleotides, the CDR3 is TGTGCCAGTACCATTGCGACCGAGACCTATGGCTACACCTTC.